Each of the 22 T cell receptor beta chains below was sequenced from the same sample in a study of T cell responses to AZD1222 COVID-19 vaccine (TCRdb year 2021). In the paper's terms, the time point label means: baseline before first vaccination. The library was obtained by the immunoSEQ multiplex PCR assay. TCRdb limited this immuneACCESS table to in-frame rearrangements with V and J called. A share of clones is missing; checked studies link under half to unresolved V genes, and the rest is unexplained. This sample comprises around 100,000 clones, around 94% of them detected only once. Roughly 2% of the sample is taken by the ten largest. The specimen comprised peripheral blood, sampled on day 0 of AZD1222 vaccination. All receptors come from an adult in good health.

This chain's CDR3 is CASRQTGRTEAFF. Here the CDR3 DNA reads TGTGCCAGCAGGCAGACAGGGAGGACTGAAGCTTTCTTT. The chain couples TRBV11-3 to TRBJ1-1; 7 bases match TRBD1. This CDR3 is 13 amino acids long. V was clipped by 6 bases and J by 5 bases; unmatched bases: 6. From germline, CDR1 is SGHNT and CDR2 YENEEA.

The chain combines TRBV6-5 with TRBJ2-7; TRBD2 matches at 11 bases. Looked up from germline, CDR1 is MNHEY and CDR2 is SVGAGI. J lost 6 bases, V lost 6 bases, and 10 bases had no gene match. The CDR3 length is 15 residues. The CDR3 sequence is CASSTGTSGTREQYF. CDR3 nucleotide sequence: TGTGCCAGCAGCACAGGGACTAGCGGTACCCGCGAGCAGTACTTC.

The chain recombines TRBV12-3 or TRBV12-4 with TRBJ1-2; no firm D call. The V gene lost 4 bases and the J gene lost 6 bases, with 6 bases spanning the gap. The CDR3 runs 11 residues. For the CDR3, the DNA is TGTGCCAGCAGTTCCGAGGATGGCTACACCTTC. Its protein product is CASSSEDGYTF.

The V gene is TRBV6-1, the J gene TRBJ1-5; weak D call: TRBD1 (6 bases). The CDR3 loop spans 13 amino acids. CDR1 is MNHNS, CDR2 SASEGT, per germline. V was trimmed by 2 bases and J by 4 bases, leaving 6 bases between them. CDR3 sequence reads: CASSERGNQPQHF. The CDR3 DNA reads as TGTGCCAGCAGTGAAAGGGGGAATCAGCCCCAGCATTTT.

The J gene is TRBJ2-1, the V gene TRBV5-1, with a tentative D call TRBD1 (6 bases). Germline V CDR1 and CDR2: SGHRS, YFSETQ. The CDR3 spans 16 residues. Trimming stripped 1 base from V and 2 bases from J, with 13 bases between. The CDR3 bases are TGCGCCAGCAGCTTGAACAGGGCAGTAACCTACAATGAGCAGTTCTTC. Amino acid sequence: CASSLNRAVTYNEQFF.

The chain uses TRBV24-1 and TRBJ2-5, with TRBD1 identical over 7 bases. The CDR3 is made up of 15 amino acids. Germline CDR1 KGHDR, CDR2 SFDVKD. V lost 4 bases to trimming and J lost 4 bases; unmatched junction nucleotides: 8. The CDR3 sequence is CATSDPRGRGETQYF. CDR3 nucleotides: TGTGCCACCAGTGACCCGAGGGGGCGTGGAGAGACCCAGTACTTC.

The V and J genes are TRBV6-5 and TRBJ2-7, with D maybe TRBD2 (5 bases). V dropped 5 bases and J dropped 2 bases, with 10 bases sitting between them. This CDR3 has 13 residues. Per the germline V gene, CDR1 is MNHEY and CDR2 is SVGAGI. The CDR3 DNA sequence: TGTGCCAGCAGTAGGACGGAGGCCTACGAGCAGTACTTC. Encoded protein: CASSRTEAYEQYF.

The CDR3 is CASGLSRDRNSGRPQHF. Written as DNA, the CDR3 is TGTGCTAGTGGTTTGTCCCGGGACAGGAATTCGGGGCGGCCCCAGCATTTT. The chain joins TRBV12-5 to TRBJ1-5, with TRBD1 identical over 8 bases. In germline, CDR1 is LGHNT, CDR2 FRNRAP. This CDR3 is built from 17 residues. After removal of 2 bases from V and 9 bases from J, the junction contained 15 bases not matched to a gene.

The chain employs TRBV9 and TRBJ1-2; maybe TRBD1 (5 bases). Looked up from germline, CDR1 is SGDLS and CDR2 is YYNGEE. V was clipped by 3 bases and J by 5 bases, with 14 bases between them. This CDR3 contains 14 residues. CDR3 in DNA: TGTGCCAGCAGCGGGCGGGGGATTAAATATGGCTACACCTTC. This codes for CASSGRGIKYGYTF.

The chain employs TRBV28 and TRBJ2-2, with 7 bases fitting TRBD1. Trimming at V came to 5 bases and at J to 4 bases, leaving 16 bases not matched to a gene. Germline V gene data show CDR1 as MDHEN and CDR2 as SYDVKM. This CDR3 comprises 18 residues. The CDR3 here is CASSRIGQGVLGTGELFF. DNA for the CDR3: TGTGCCAGCAGTCGGATCGGCCAGGGGGTCTTAGGCACCGGGGAGCTGTTTTTT. The full variable domain, rest sourced from reference TRBV28 and TRBJ2-2, is DVKVTQSSRYLVKRTGEKVFLECVQDMDHENMFWYRQDPGLGLRLIYFSYDVKMKEKGDIPEGYSVSREKKERFSLILESASTNQTSMYLCASSRIGQGVLGTGELFFGEGSRLTVL.

This chain connects TRBV28 to TRBJ1-4; perhaps TRBD1 as D (5 bases). The length of the CDR3 is 13 residues. Germline loops: CDR1 MDHEN, CDR2 SYDVKM. Trimming shortened V by 3 bases and J by 7 bases, and 9 bases separated the two germline ends. The CDR3 loop is CASSFGTGEKLFF. The CDR3 DNA reads as TGTGCCAGCAGTTTTGGGACGGGTGAAAAACTGTTTTTT.

V usage is TRBV5-3 and J usage is TRBJ1-4; the D gene is possibly TRBD1 (5 bases). TRBV5-3 is annotated as an ORF whose role is uncertain. Trimming shortened V by 4 bases and J by 1 base, and 14 bases separated the two germline ends. The CDR3 spans 16 residues. The CDR3 DNA reads TGTGCCAGAAGCCTGAGGGGCAATGTAACTAATGAAAAACTGTTTTTT. This gives the protein CARSLRGNVTNEKLFF.

The rearrangement joins TRBV27 to TRBJ2-3, with unresolved D. In germline, CDR1 is MNHEY, CDR2 SMNVEV (reference sequence). The CDR3 consists of 14 residues. The V end was cut by 5 bases, the J end by 5 bases, with 14 bases between. The CDR3 sequence is CASSPRVQGDTQYF. The CDR3 DNA reads as TGTGCCAGCAGTCCACGGGTGCAAGGAGATACGCAGTATTTT.

This sequence joins TRBV7-2 and TRBJ1-6; unclear D gene. Per germline, CDR1 SGHTA and CDR2 FQGNSA. V lost 4 bases and J lost 0, with 13 bases in between. This CDR3 has 17 residues. The DNA of the CDR3 is TGTGCCAGCAGCTCGGACGGGTCGGCCTCCTATAATTCACCCCTCCACTTT. Its translation: CASSSDGSASYNSPLHF.

This clone was seen once. The J gene is TRBJ2-1, the V gene TRBV10-2; 7 bases align to TRBD2. The CDR3 length is 14 residues. V lost 8 bases and J lost 4; bases outside the gene matches: 8. CDR1 WSHSY and CDR2 SAAADI come from the germline V gene. CDR3 region: CASALGAGYNEQFF. The CDR3, as DNA: TGCGCCAGCGCTCTTGGAGCGGGGTACAATGAGCAGTTCTTC.

The rearrangement uses TRBV27 and TRBJ2-1; TRBD1 aligns across 7 bases. The germline V gene encodes CDR1 MNHEY and CDR2 SMNVEV (reference sequence). This CDR3 contains 14 residues. V dropped 5 bases and J dropped 2; count of bases not matched to a gene: 3. CDR3: CASSLQGTYNEQFF. The CDR3 DNA reads TGTGCCAGCAGTCTACAGGGGACCTACAATGAGCAGTTCTTC.

This sequence joins TRBV19 and TRBJ1-6; tentative D call: TRBD1 (5 bases). Germline CDR1 reads LNHDA; CDR2 reads SQIVND (reference sequence). V lost 3 bases to trimming and J lost 6 bases, with 9 bases between them. The CDR3 totals 14 residues. CDR3 in DNA: TGTGCCAGTAGTATGGACAACGGTAATTCACCCCTCCACTTT. Translation gives CASSMDNGNSPLHF.

The V gene is TRBV19, the J gene TRBJ1-5; D unresolved. This CDR3 is 15 amino acids long. Per germline, CDR1 LNHDA and CDR2 SQIVND (reference sequence). V was clipped by 4 bases and J by 0 bases, with 10 bases between them. The CDR3 nucleotides read TGTGCCAGTAGTACAGGTACCTATAGCAATCAGCCCCAGCATTTT. Translation: CASSTGTYSNQPQHF.

V usage is TRBV4-1 and J usage is TRBJ1-2; D unresolved. Between the trimmed V and J ends, which lost 3 bases and 3 bases, there was a span of 11 bases. CDR3 size: 14 residues. Germline CDR1 and CDR2: MGHRA and YSYEKL. The CDR3 nucleotides read TGCGCCAGCAGCCACCATGGGCAGGACTATGGCTACACCTTC. As protein: CASSHHGQDYGYTF.

The chain couples TRBV11-1 to TRBJ2-1, with no clear D. Germline V gene lookup returns CDR1 SGHAT and CDR2 FQDESV (reference sequence). Deletions cut 5 bases from V and 3 bases from J, with 2 bases between. This CDR3 contains 11 residues. The CDR3 loop is CASSIYNEQFF. The CDR3 nucleotides are TGTGCCAGCAGCATCTACAATGAGCAGTTCTTC.

V usage is TRBV2 and J usage is TRBJ1-4; D is ambiguous. The length of the CDR3 is 15 residues. The germline V gene encodes CDR1 SNHLY and CDR2 FYNNEI. Trimming shortened V by 4 bases and J by 7 bases, and 16 bases separated the two germline ends. The CDR3 sequence: CASSATSMIGEKLFF. The CDR3 bases are TGTGCCAGCAGTGCAACATCGATGATAGGTGAAAAACTGTTTTTT.

This chain links TRBV4-1 with TRBJ1-3, with D possibly matching TRBD1 (6 bases). The V gene's germline CDR1 is MGHRA and CDR2 YSYEKL. The V and J ends lost 4 bases and 4 bases respectively, with 14 bases between them. The CDR3 covers 15 residues. CDR3 sequence: CASSPTGLLGNTIYF. DNA of the CDR3: TGCGCCAGCAGCCCTACAGGGTTATTAGGAAACACCATATATTTT.